This TCR beta chain was sequenced during a study of read filtering for tumor transcriptome and immune sequencing. Study-level information: 8 patients were R-ISS I, roughly 17 were R-ISS II, six or seven were R-ISS III.

This clonotype was found many times. Its antigen is unknown. From 300 to 400 ng of RNA, a library with molecular barcoded alpha/delta and beta/gamma adaptors was made. Each CDR3 protein gets one entry after TCRdb re-called the reads with MiXCR. The sample has about 60,000 distinct CDR3 sequences, approximately 13% seen once; the top ten hold around 45%. General study findings and limits: Around 80% of IR-seq clonotypes had a single read, yet these held roughly 3.3% of reads.

Germline-derived CDR1 and CDR2 are DFQATT and SNEGSKA (reference sequence). The trim removed 1 base at V and 0 bases at J, leaving 11 bases unmatched. The CDR3 is 19 amino acids. The rearrangement uses TRBV20-1 and TRBJ2-1, with TRBD2 matching 11 bases. Sequencing was carried out using a population of CD138-negative cells sorted from bone marrow. This sequence was found in a donor at least 40 years old with multiple myeloma. CDR3 nucleotide sequence: TGCAGTGCTAGAGGGCGGGCTAGCGGGAGGTCGAGCTCCTACAATGAGCAGTTCTTC. It is translated as CSARGRASGRSSSYNEQFF.